Listed below are T cell receptor beta chains from one sample, sequenced in a study of CD8 T cells in Susac syndrome. TCRdb processed the immunoSEQ multiplex PCR reads anew with MiXCR; each CDR3 protein has one entry. The sample yields around 180,000 distinct CDR3 sequences, around 93% seen once. The sample comprised CD4+ T cells from PBMCs. The receptors here all came from a human donor with multiple sclerosis. Both conserved end residues are part of each CDR3. The order of the fields is J gene, D gene, clone size, V gene, CDR3 DNA, CDR3 protein. The D gene is left open where the match is weak. Size values are once, few and many counts, or a class for expanded clones, and some rows have none.

>TRBJ2-1|TRBD1|NA|TRBV7-8
TGTGCCAGCAGCTCACGGACAGGGATGTTGGATGAGCAGTTCTTC
CASSSRTGMLDEQFF
>TRBJ2-3|NA|NA|TRBV11-2
TGTGCCAGCAGCTTAGCTGAGGTAGATACGCAGTATTTT
CASSLAEVDTQYF
>TRBJ2-2|NA|NA|TRBV5-4
TGTGCCAGCAGCCCTCCGGGCGGGGAGCTGTTTTTT
CASSPPGGELFF
>TRBJ2-5|NA|NA|TRBV5-6
TGTGCCAGCAGCTTCGTAGGGCAAGAGACCCAGTACTTC
CASSFVGQETQYF
>TRBJ2-1|TRBD2|NA|TRBV6-1
TGTGCCAGCAGTGAAAGTAAGCGGGGGAAGTGGAATGAGCAGTTCTTC
CASSESKRGKWNEQFF
>TRBJ2-1|TRBD2|NA|TRBV20-1
TGCAGTGCTATAGCGGGAGGGTTCTACAATGAGCAGTTCTTC
CSAIAGGFYNEQFF
>TRBJ2-7|TRBD1|NA|TRBV5-4
TGTGCCAGCAGCTCAGGGGGCGGGTCCTACGAGCAGTACTTC
CASSSGGGSYEQYF
>TRBJ2-5|NA|NA|TRBV7-9
TGTGCCAGCAGCTTAGCAGGTGATAGGAGGAAACAAGAGACCCAGTACTTC
CASSLAGDRRKQETQYF
>TRBJ1-1|NA|NA|TRBV12-3/TRBV12-4
TGTGCCAGCAGTTTAAGGGTGGGCATGAACACTGAAGCTTTCTTT
CASSLRVGMNTEAFF
>TRBJ1-1|TRBD1|NA|TRBV27
TGTGCCAGCAGTTCCAGGGGGCTGAACACTGAAGCTTTCTTT
CASSSRGLNTEAFF
>TRBJ2-7|NA|NA|TRBV10-3
TGTGCCATCAGCCCCTTACCGCAGTCCTACGAGCAGTACTTC
CAISPLPQSYEQYF
>TRBJ2-1|TRBD1|NA|TRBV4-3
TGCGCCAGCAGCAGGGGGACAGGGGGCCATAGCAATGAGCAGTTCTTC
CASSRGTGGHSNEQFF
>TRBJ1-2|NA|NA|TRBV19
TGTGCCAGTAGTTCCGGGGCAGACTATGGCTACACCTTC
CASSSGADYGYTF
>TRBJ2-1|TRBD1|NA|TRBV9
TGTGCCAGCAGCGTAGCCCAGGGGGAATACAATGAGCAGTTCTTC
CASSVAQGEYNEQFF
>TRBJ1-2|NA|once|TRBV29-1
TGCAGCGTTGAAGGGTTGGGGAACTATGGCTACACCTTC
CSVEGLGNYGYTF
>TRBJ2-3|NA|NA|TRBV7-2
TGTGCCAGCAGCCCCGGGTCTCCCGGGTCGGATACGCAGTATTTT
CASSPGSPGSDTQYF
>TRBJ2-7|NA|once|TRBV3-1
TGTGCCAGCAGCCAAGGGGGGGTGTGGGAGCAGTACTTC
CASSQGGVWEQYF
>TRBJ2-7|TRBD2|NA|TRBV18
TGTGCCAGCTCACCACAGGGAGTACTAGCGGGAGGAACCTACGAGCAGTACTTC
CASSPQGVLAGGTYEQYF
>TRBJ1-1|TRBD1|NA|TRBV20-1
TGCAGTGCTAGGGCAGGGGGGAACACTGAAGCTTTCTTT
CSARAGGNTEAFF
>TRBJ2-2|TRBD2|NA|TRBV2
TGTGCCAGCAGGGGGCTAGCGGGAGTAAACACCGGGGAGCTGTTTTTT
CASRGLAGVNTGELFF
>TRBJ1-4|NA|NA|TRBV3-1
TGTGCCAGCAGCCCCCACCCGGGACAATCTGAAAAACTGTTTTTT
CASSPHPGQSEKLFF
>TRBJ2-3|NA|NA|TRBV24-1
TGTGCCACCAGTGATGGTATGATCACAGATACGCAGTATTTT
CATSDGMITDTQYF
>TRBJ2-3|NA|NA|TRBV12-3/TRBV12-4
TGTGCCAGCAGCCGAGGGGTTAGGGTCCGCCGCACAGATACGCAGTATTTT
CASSRGVRVRRTDTQYF
>TRBJ2-5|NA|NA|TRBV4-1
TGCGCCAGCAGCCAAGAGATAGGGGAGACCCAGTACTTC
CASSQEIGETQYF
>TRBJ2-7|TRBD1|NA|TRBV7-8
TGTGCCAGCAGCGGAACCCGGGACAGCTCCTACGAGCAGTACTTC
CASSGTRDSSYEQYF
>TRBJ2-5|NA|NA|TRBV28
TGTGCCAGCAACGAAAGGGAGACCCAGTACTTC
CASNERETQYF
>TRBJ2-7|TRBD1|NA|TRBV7-2
TGTGCCACAAGACAGGGCGGCTCCTACGAGCAGTACTTC
CATRQGGSYEQYF
>TRBJ1-1|TRBD1|once|TRBV11-1
TGTGCCAGCAGCCCGGACAGGGCGAAAACTGAAGCTTTCTTT
CASSPDRAKTEAFF
>TRBJ2-7|NA|NA|TRBV28
TGTGCCAGCAGCCAGAGGCGAGTGGTTAGCTCCTACGAGCAGTACTTC
CASSQRRVVSSYEQYF
>TRBJ2-7|TRBD1|NA|TRBV7-3
TGTGCCAGCAGCTTATCGGGGACAGGGTACTACGAGCAGTACTTC
CASSLSGTGYYEQYF
>TRBJ1-1|TRBD1|NA|TRBV20-1
TGCAGTGCTAGAGATCCTCAACAGGGGGCAGGTGAAGCTTTCTTT
CSARDPQQGAGEAFF
>TRBJ1-1|NA|NA|TRBV5-1
TGCGCCAGCAATGTCGCAGGAATCGGCACTGAAGCTTTCTTT
CASNVAGIGTEAFF
>TRBJ1-5|NA|NA|TRBV30
TGTGCCTGGAGTGGACCGGGAAATCAGCCCCAGCATTTT
CAWSGPGNQPQHF
>TRBJ1-4|NA|once|TRBV19
TGTGCCAGTAGTCTTCGACAGAAAACTAATGAAAAACTGTTTTTT
CASSLRQKTNEKLFF
>TRBJ1-1|NA|NA|TRBV19
TGTGCCAGTAGTATAGTAAGGGTGCAAGGTGCTGAAGCTTTCTTT
CASSIVRVQGAEAFF
>TRBJ2-1|TRBD2|NA|TRBV9
TGTGCCAGCAGCGTAGGCGTTAGCGGGTATAACAATGAGCAGTTCTTC
CASSVGVSGYNNEQFF
>TRBJ1-2|NA|NA|TRBV2
TGTGCCAGCAAGTTCGGGACACTCTATGGCTACACCTTC
CASKFGTLYGYTF
>TRBJ1-1|NA|NA|TRBV7-9
TGTGCCAGCAGCTTAGCGTTCGGGTTCGGGGACACTGAAGCTTTCTTT
CASSLAFGFGDTEAFF
>TRBJ2-1|TRBD2|NA|TRBV4-3
TGCGCCAGCAGCCAAGACCCCGGACTAGCGGGAGTGTCAGAGCAGTTCTTC
CASSQDPGLAGVSEQFF
>TRBJ2-7|TRBD2|NA|TRBV28
TGTGCCAGCAGTATCCGTAGCGGGAGGCAGTACTTC
CASSIRSGRQYF
>TRBJ2-1|NA|NA|TRBV12-3/TRBV12-4
TGTGCCAGCAGTCCCCCCCTCCTTTTTACGATCTCCTACAATGAGCAGTTCTTC
CASSPPLLFTISYNEQFF
>TRBJ2-1|TRBD2|NA|TRBV28
TGTGCCAGCAGTCCCCCGGGACTAGCGGGACGACGTGAGCAGTTCTTC
CASSPPGLAGRREQFF
>TRBJ2-7|TRBD1|NA|TRBV29-1
TGCAGCGTTGAAGTCAGGGACAGGCCAAGCTACGAGCAGTACTTC
CSVEVRDRPSYEQYF
>TRBJ1-5|NA|NA|TRBV29-1
TGCAGCGTTGGAGCAGCCTCTTATAGCAATCAGCCCCAGCATTTT
CSVGAASYSNQPQHF
>TRBJ2-3|NA|NA|TRBV6-5
TGTGCCAGCAGTTACGTCGGCTTCACAGATACGCAGTATTTT
CASSYVGFTDTQYF
>TRBJ1-1|NA|NA|TRBV29-1
TGCAGCGTTGAGGGCGCGTGGGCTTTCTTT
CSVEGAWAFF
>TRBJ1-3|NA|NA|TRBV5-1
TGCGCCAGCAGCCCTTATTCGGGGCAAAACACCATATATTTT
CASSPYSGQNTIYF
>TRBJ2-3|NA|once|TRBV28
TGTGCCAGCAGGTTAGCCTCTAGCACAGATACGCAGTATTTT
CASRLASSTDTQYF
>TRBJ1-1|NA|NA|TRBV6-5
TGTGCCAGCAGCCGTCCGGGATTGTGGAACACTGAAGCTTTCTTT
CASSRPGLWNTEAFF
>TRBJ2-2|NA|NA|TRBV12-3/TRBV12-4
TGTGCCAGCACCCTAAACCGGGCCGGGGAGCTGTTTTTT
CASTLNRAGELFF
>TRBJ2-3|NA|NA|TRBV6-1
TGTGCCAGCAGTGAAGGCAGGGGAGGGACAGATACGCAGTATTTT
CASSEGRGGTDTQYF
>TRBJ1-2|TRBD1|NA|TRBV5-6
TGTGCCAGCAGCTCCCAGGGGACAGGGCTGAACTATGGCTACACCTTC
CASSSQGTGLNYGYTF
>TRBJ2-3|NA|NA|TRBV28
TGTGCCAGCAGTTCTCCAGTGCGGGCCACAGATACGCAGTATTTT
CASSSPVRATDTQYF
>TRBJ2-1|NA|NA|TRBV5-1
TGCGCCAGCAGAAACCCAGCAAGGACCTCCTACAATGAGCAGTTCTTC
CASRNPARTSYNEQFF